Listed below are T cell receptor beta chains from one sample, sequenced in a study of cytomegalovirus exposure and HLA in healthy donors. The table came from immunoSEQ multiplex PCR; TCRdb's copy has only in-frame clones and leaves some out. The sample spans some 120,000 clones; the ten largest clones claim more than 3%. Sequencing input: PBMCs. These receptors were collected from a young man in good health and CMV-seronegative. CDR3s include the opening cysteine and the closing phenylalanine or tryptophan. A D gene is named only where the DNA matches it firmly.

>TRBJ1-2|TRBV7-2|TRBD1
CASGQGDVRGYTF
TGTGCCAGCGGACAGGGGGATGTTCGTGGCTACACCTTC
>TRBJ1-2|TRBV5-1|-
CASSFSRTTGSDGYTF
TGCGCCAGCAGCTTTTCCCGAACGACAGGATCCGATGGCTACACCTTC
>TRBJ2-7|TRBV27|TRBD2
CARRTSGVSYEQYF
TGTGCCAGGAGGACTAGCGGGGTCTCCTACGAGCAGTACTTC
>TRBJ1-1|TRBV18|-
CASSTNRRVGDTEAFF
TGTGCCAGCTCAACGAATCGCAGGGTAGGGGACACTGAAGCTTTCTTT
>TRBJ2-2|TRBV5-5|TRBD2
CASSPSSGYTGELFF
TGTGCCAGCAGCCCGTCTAGCGGGTACACCGGGGAGCTGTTTTTT
>TRBJ1-5|TRBV15|-
CATSRQGRGSNQPQHF
TGTGCCACCAGCAGACAGGGAAGGGGGAGCAATCAGCCCCAGCATTTT
>TRBJ2-5|TRBV7-9|TRBD2
CASSSRTGGETQYF
TGTGCCAGCAGCTCGCGGACGGGGGGAGAGACCCAGTACTTC
>TRBJ1-5|TRBV19|TRBD1
CASSSRTGRGQPQHF
TGTGCCAGTAGTAGTAGGACAGGGAGGGGTCAGCCCCAGCATTTT
>TRBJ1-1|TRBV4-1|-
CASSQVWTSSTEAFF
TGCGCCAGCAGCCAAGTATGGACATCCAGCACTGAAGCTTTCTTT
>TRBJ1-1|TRBV5-1|-
CASSLEAGVMNTEAFF
TGCGCCAGCAGCTTGGAGGCAGGGGTTATGAACACTGAAGCTTTCTTT
>TRBJ2-2|TRBV18|-
CASSPRQVDLGTGELFF
TGTGCCAGCTCACCACGTCAGGTCGATCTCGGCACCGGGGAGCTGTTTTTT
>TRBJ1-3|TRBV11-2|-
CASSPGTPGYTIYF
TGTGCCAGCAGCCCCGGGACACCCGGCTACACCATATATTTT
>TRBJ2-1|TRBV10-1|-
CASSESSAGQFF
TGCGCCAGCAGTGAGTCGAGTGCGGGGCAGTTCTTC
>TRBJ2-1|TRBV14|-
CASSQGLGWSYNEQFF
TGTGCCAGCAGCCAAGGACTAGGTTGGTCCTACAATGAGCAGTTCTTC
>TRBJ2-7|TRBV6-5|-
CASSLRGEQYF
TGTGCCAGCAGTCTCCGGGGCGAGCAGTACTTC
>TRBJ2-1|TRBV25-1|-
CASTGGEYNEQFF
TGTGCCAGCACCGGGGGAGAATACAATGAGCAGTTCTTC
>TRBJ1-1|TRBV9|-
CASSVDSGRNTEAFF
TGTGCCAGCAGCGTCGACTCGGGGAGGAACACTGAAGCTTTCTTT
>TRBJ2-3|TRBV6-1|TRBD1
CASSEWDRGSTDTQYF
TGTGCCAGCAGTGAGTGGGACAGAGGCAGCACAGATACGCAGTATTTT
>TRBJ1-1|TRBV10-2|-
CASRTGRTEAFF
TGCGCCAGCAGAACAGGTCGGACTGAAGCTTTCTTT
>TRBJ1-3|TRBV2|-
CASRYESGNSGNTIYF
TGTGCCAGCAGATATGAGTCGGGGAACTCTGGAAACACCATATATTTT
>TRBJ2-2|TRBV5-6|TRBD2
CASSLKPGLAGGPAGELFF
TGTGCCAGCAGCTTGAAACCGGGACTAGCGGGGGGGCCCGCCGGGGAGCTGTTTTTT
>TRBJ1-1|TRBV10-2|-
CASLEKGSTEAFF
TGCGCCAGTCTGGAAAAGGGGTCCACTGAAGCTTTCTTT
>TRBJ1-1|TRBV19|-
CATDRGSTAAEAFF
TGTGCCACTGATAGGGGATCCACGGCCGCTGAAGCTTTCTTT
>TRBJ2-3|TRBV7-8|TRBD2
CASSLAPSGGRSDTQYF
TGTGCCAGCAGCTTGGCCCCTAGCGGCGGGAGATCCGATACGCAGTATTTT
>TRBJ1-1|TRBV19|TRBD1
CASSARVGTGGTEAFF
TGTGCCAGTAGTGCCCGCGTAGGGACAGGAGGAACTGAAGCTTTCTTT
>TRBJ1-3|TRBV7-9|-
CASSLVVGAGDSGNTIYF
TGTGCCAGCAGCTTAGTGGTGGGGGCAGGCGACTCTGGAAACACCATATATTTT
>TRBJ2-2|TRBV5-5|-
CASSSHGTGELFF
TGTGCCAGCAGCTCTCACGGCACCGGGGAGCTGTTTTTT
>TRBJ1-3|TRBV10-1|TRBD1
CASNLQGAQGNTIYF
TGCGCCAGCAATCTACAGGGGGCGCAGGGAAACACCATATATTTT
>TRBJ1-1|TRBV19|-
CASSTARGNTEAFF
TGTGCCAGTAGTACTGCCCGGGGGAACACTGAAGCTTTCTTT
>TRBJ1-3|TRBV6-5|-
CASSGGPGNTIYF
TGTGCCAGCAGCGGGGGGCCGGGAAACACCATATATTTT
>TRBJ2-3|TRBV7-9|TRBD2
CASSRLGRRDTQYF
TGTGCCAGCAGCCGCCTCGGGAGGAGAGATACGCAGTATTTT